This T cell receptor (beta chain) was recorded in a study of spatial heterogeneity in lung cancer. Turning to the study itself: The average count in raw reads for each unique TCR and UMI combination exceeded nine appearances.

The CDR3 loop spans 15 amino acids. The V and J ends lost 4 bases and 3 bases, in that order; junction bases with no gene match: 5. Germline CDR1 SGHNT, CDR2 YYREEE (reference sequence). TCR cDNA molecules were tagged individually, and each one carried a unique molecular identifier. TCRdb redid the calling of the 5' RACE reads with MiXCR, one entry per CDR3 protein. This table holds 2,000 to 2,500 distinct CDR3 sequences, less than 20% found once. Time point noted: sample taken at primary tumor resection. Unsorted whole RNA of tumor, nontumor lung or frozen PBMC was sequenced. A total of under 80 untreated early-stage non-small cell lung cancer patients served as donors.

Sequenced material: PBMCs, taken at surgery. This chain joins TRBV5-4 and TRBJ2-3; 10 nucleotides match TRBD2. This clonotype originated in a male donor with early-stage non-small cell lung cancer. CDR3 loop: CASSILAGATDTQYF. Here the CDR3 DNA reads TGTGCCAGCAGCATCCTAGCGGGAGCAACAGATACGCAGTATTTT.